This T cell receptor (beta chain) appears in the sequencing data of a study of CD8+CD57+ T cells in acquired aplastic anemia. Study overall: Sorted CD4+ and CD8+ cell DNA averaged roughly 3.2 ug.

The template for TCR beta VDJ and CDR3 sequence profiling was genomic DNA. TCRdb processed the reads anew with MiXCR; each CDR3 protein has one entry. The table lists about 95,000 distinct CDR3 sequences, about 66% of them singletons. V was pared by 3 bases and J by 13 bases, with 13 bases between. Looked up from germline, CDR1 is LNHDA and CDR2 is SQIVND (reference sequence). The length of the CDR3 is 13 residues. Study results and limitations: Patients had around 30 CD8+ CDR3 sequences in common with controls (the shared set).

About this clonotype itself: Its antigen remains unidentified.

Patients chosen for sequencing had shown CD8+CD57+ cell expansion by flow cytometry. The V and J genes are TRBV19 and TRBJ1-6; maybe TRBD1 (5 bases). The origin of this receptor is a human donor with aplastic anemia. Sequenced material: sorted CD4+, CD8+, or CD8+CD57+ T cells (not recorded which) from PBMCs. Here the CDR3 DNA reads TGTGCCAGTAGTATTCCAGGGAAGGGGCCCCTCCACTTT. It codes for CASSIPGKGPLHF.